These T cell receptor beta chains were read from a single sample in a study of T cell repertoires in cytomegalovirus infection. MiXCR was run by TCRdb on the reads, yielding one entry per CDR3 protein. The sample yields some 900,000 distinct CDR3 sequences, about 30% seen once. These receptors are not linked to any known antigen. Sequences were derived from cultured CD8+ T cells from PBMCs, sampled from culture after CMV antigen stimulation. The receptors originated from a human donor in good health (CMV status not recorded). Some clones in this sample may be carry-over from other donors' samples. CDR3s include the opening cysteine and the closing phenylalanine or tryptophan. D genes are given only for firm matches. Not every row has a clone size; where given, it reads once, few, many or a size class.

J,D,size,V,length,CDR3,DNA
TRBJ2-2,NA,NA,TRBV23-1,16,CASSQSLGENTGELFF,TGCGCCAGCAGTCAATCCCTAGGAGAGAACACCGGGGAGCTGTTTTTT
TRBJ2-6,NA,NA,TRBV7-8,15,CASSRKGSGANVLTF,TGTGCCAGCAGTCGGAAGGGGTCTGGGGCCAACGTCCTGACTTTC
TRBJ2-1,NA,NA,TRBV4-1,13,CASSPNNRGEQFF,TGCGCCAGCAGCCCAAACAACCGGGGTGAGCAGTTCTTC
TRBJ2-2,NA,NA,TRBV5-1,18,CASSSLTDLPPNTGELFF,TGCGCCAGCAGTAGTCTCACAGATCTACCCCCGAACACCGGGGAGCTGTTTTTT
TRBJ2-6,TRBD1,NA,TRBV7-9,19,CASSLGETGGETGANVLTF,TGTGCCAGCAGCTTAGGAGAGACAGGGGGAGAGACTGGGGCCAACGTCCTGACTTTC
TRBJ2-4,TRBD1,NA,TRBV7-6,16,CASSQTGSEAKNIQYF,TGTGCCAGCAGCCAGACAGGGTCTGAAGCCAAAAACATTCAGTACTTC
TRBJ1-1,NA,NA,TRBV10-3,17,CAISESGPGTILLEAFF,TGTGCCATCAGTGAGTCGGGTCCCGGGACAATCCTTCTGGAAGCTTTCTTT
TRBJ2-7,TRBD1,few,TRBV6-1,13,CASRVDRGYEQYF,TGTGCCAGCAGGGTGGACAGGGGGTACGAGCAGTACTTC
TRBJ2-3,NA,NA,TRBV28,15,CASSPPPHRAATQYF,TGTGCCAGCAGCCCCCCCCCACACAGGGCAGCTACGCAGTATTTT
TRBJ1-2,NA,NA,TRBV9,11,CASKQGHGYTF,TGTGCCAGCAAACAGGGTCATGGCTACACCTTC
TRBJ2-3,NA,NA,TRBV7-9,17,CASSLALGGRGSDTQYF,TGTGCCAGCAGCTTAGCGCTTGGGGGTCGGGGTTCAGATACGCAGTATTTT
TRBJ1-2,NA,few,TRBV27,14,CASRPGHLSYGYTF,TGTGCCAGCAGGCCGGGACACCTGTCCTATGGCTACACCTTC
TRBJ2-6,NA,NA,TRBV28,17,CASSLTVGGFGANVLTF,TGTGCCAGCAGTTTGACGGTCGGAGGGTTTGGGGCCAACGTCCTGACTTTC
TRBJ2-7,NA,few,TRBV4-1,13,CASSRSQGSEQYF,TGCGCCAGCAGCCGTAGTCAGGGTAGCGAGCAGTACTTC
TRBJ1-2,TRBD1,NA,TRBV28,16,CASSGYRDRGDYGYTF,TGTGCCAGCAGCGGATACCGGGACAGGGGGGACTATGGCTACACCTTC
TRBJ1-5,NA,few,TRBV6-6,12,CASSPTGWPQHF,TGTGCCAGCAGTCCGACGGGTTGGCCCCAGCATTTT
TRBJ2-5,NA,few,TRBV7-9,17,CASSLFRVQGGQETQYF,TGTGCCAGCAGCTTATTCCGGGTGCAGGGCGGGCAAGAGACCCAGTACTTC
TRBJ1-1,NA,few,TRBV20-1,12,CSSEGEALEAFF,TGCAGCTCAGAGGGGGAGGCCCTTGAAGCTTTCTTT
TRBJ2-3,NA,NA,TRBV29-1,16,CSVVGAIFPSTDTQYF,TGCAGCGTTGTCGGGGCGATCTTTCCTTCCACAGATACGCAGTATTTT
TRBJ1-1,TRBD1,many,TRBV6-5,19,CASSYSTGTGLFLWTEAFF,TGTGCCAGCAGTTACTCGACCGGGACAGGGCTTTTTTTGTGGACTGAAGCTTTCTTT
TRBJ1-1,NA,many,TRBV7-2,17,CASSLGLQTRLNTEAFF,TGTGCCAGCAGCTTGGGACTCCAGACTCGGTTGAACACTGAAGCTTTCTTT
TRBJ1-2,TRBD1,NA,TRBV27,14,CASSPGGFGYGYTF,TGTGCCAGCAGCCCAGGGGGGTTTGGCTATGGCTACACCTTC
TRBJ2-2,NA,NA,TRBV7-2,14,CDSSSQQNTGELFF,TGTGACAGCAGCTCCCAGCAAAACACTGGGGAGCTGTTTTTT
TRBJ2-1,TRBD1,once,TRBV4-3,16,CASSPQGQSSYNEQFF,TGCGCCAGCAGCCCACAGGGGCAGAGCTCCTACAATGAGCAGTTCTTC
TRBJ1-2,NA,NA,TRBV7-6,11,CASSLGGYYTF,TGTGCCAGCAGCTTAGGTGGCTACTACACCTTC
TRBJ2-3,TRBD2,NA,TRBV7-1,19,CASSPEGPGLGASTDTQYF,TGTGCCAGCAGCCCAGAGGGCCCCGGACTAGGTGCTAGCACAGATACGCAGTATTTT
TRBJ2-2,TRBD2,NA,TRBV7-9,19,CASSPGTSGEALNTGELFF,TGTGCCAGCAGCCCGGGAACTAGCGGGGAAGCCTTGAACACCGGGGAGCTGTTTTTT
TRBJ2-1,NA,NA,TRBV6-5,14,CASSYSNGNNEQFF,TGTGCCAGCAGTTACTCGAACGGGAACAATGAGCAGTTCTTC
TRBJ2-5,NA,few,TRBV12-5,13,CASGLRGVETQYF,TGTGCTAGTGGACTCCGAGGGGTAGAGACCCAGTACTTC
TRBJ2-1,NA,many,TRBV7-9,15,CASSLAQRTNNEQFF,TGTGCCAGCAGCTTAGCGCAAAGGACTAACAATGAGCAGTTCTTC
TRBJ2-3,NA,NA,TRBV5-5,16,CASILGVSTSTDTQYF,TGTGCCAGCATCCTCGGGGTTTCTACTAGCACAGATACGCAGTATTTT